What follows are 2 T cell receptor beta chains derived from one specimen sequenced in a study of cytomegalovirus exposure and HLA in healthy donors. PCR amplification relied on 60 Vbeta primers (plus 13 Jbeta primers). The assay was immunoSEQ multiplex PCR, and TCRdb's table has in-frame clones only and misses some. Among around 40,000 clones, around 64% were seen once, and the ten largest hold around 8.7%. Sequences were obtained from PBMCs. Receptors originate from a human donor in good health.

The chain has TRBV5-1 and TRBJ1-1; 7 bases line up with TRBD1. V was pared by 4 bases and J by 1 base, with 4 bases of the junction left unmatched. Germline V gives CDR1 SGHRS, CDR2 YFSETQ. This CDR3 comprises 14 residues. The CDR3: CASSLDRTNTEAFF. CDR3 in DNA: TGCGCCAGCAGCCTGGACAGGACGAACACTGAAGCTTTCTTT.

This clone was counted a few times. The V and J genes are TRBV4-3 and TRBJ1-6; D gene uncertain. The CDR3 sequence is 16 residues long. V lost 0 bases and J lost 9, with 15 bases in between. Germline V gives CDR1 LGHNA, CDR2 YSLEER. The CDR3 sequence: CASSQDFEGTGSPLHF. The CDR3, as DNA: TGCGCCAGCAGCCAAGATTTCGAGGGTACGGGTTCACCCCTCCACTTT.